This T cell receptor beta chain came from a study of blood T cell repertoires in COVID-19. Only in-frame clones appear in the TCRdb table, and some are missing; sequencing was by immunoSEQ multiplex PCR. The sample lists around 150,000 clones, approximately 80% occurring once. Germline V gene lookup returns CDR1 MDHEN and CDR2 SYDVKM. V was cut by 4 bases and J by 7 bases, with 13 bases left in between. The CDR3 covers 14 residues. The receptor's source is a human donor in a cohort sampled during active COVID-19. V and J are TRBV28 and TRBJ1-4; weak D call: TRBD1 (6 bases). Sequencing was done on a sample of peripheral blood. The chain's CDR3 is CASSYDRTREKLFF. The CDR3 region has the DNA TGTGCCAGCAGTTATGACAGGACGCGTGAAAAACTGTTTTTT.